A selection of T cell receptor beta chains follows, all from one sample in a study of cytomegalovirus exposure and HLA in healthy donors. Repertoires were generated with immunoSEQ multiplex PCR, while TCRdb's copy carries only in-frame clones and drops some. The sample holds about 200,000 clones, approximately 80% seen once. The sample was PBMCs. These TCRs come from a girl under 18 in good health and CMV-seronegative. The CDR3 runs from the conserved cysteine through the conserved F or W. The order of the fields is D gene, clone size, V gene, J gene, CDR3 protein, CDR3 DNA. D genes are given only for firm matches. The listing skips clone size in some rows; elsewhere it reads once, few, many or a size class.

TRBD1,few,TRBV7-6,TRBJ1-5,CASSYRTGGQPQHF,TGTGCCAGCAGCTACAGGACAGGGGGTCAGCCCCAGCATTTT
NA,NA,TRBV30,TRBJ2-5,CAWSVWGQLQETQYF,TGTGCCTGGAGTGTCTGGGGGCAGCTTCAAGAGACCCAGTACTTC
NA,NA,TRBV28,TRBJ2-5,CASSAGPAETQYF,TGTGCCAGCTCGGCAGGGCCGGCAGAGACCCAGTACTTC
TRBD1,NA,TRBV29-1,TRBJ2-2,CSVTTGTGVTGELFF,TGCAGCGTTACGACCGGGACAGGAGTCACCGGGGAGCTGTTTTTT
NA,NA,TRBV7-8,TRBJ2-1,CASSLTVGSGEQFF,TGTGCCAGCAGCTTAACGGTCGGGTCGGGTGAGCAGTTCTTC
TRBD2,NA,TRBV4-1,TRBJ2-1,CASSRGLAGRYNEQFF,TGCGCCAGCAGCCGTGGACTAGCGGGACGATACAATGAGCAGTTCTTC
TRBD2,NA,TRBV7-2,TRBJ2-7,CASSPFMGAGGPEQYF,TGTGCCAGCAGTCCTTTCATGGGGGCGGGGGGGCCCGAGCAGTACTTC
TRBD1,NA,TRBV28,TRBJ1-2,CASSSRDRSADGYTF,TGTGCCAGCAGTTCTCGGGACAGATCGGCGGATGGCTACACCTTC
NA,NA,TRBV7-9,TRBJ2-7,CASSPLQVYYEQYF,TGTGCCAGCAGCCCGCTCCAGGTATACTACGAGCAGTACTTC
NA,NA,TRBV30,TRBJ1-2,CAWSAQGLGYSSTNYGYTF,TGTGCCTGGAGTGCGCAGGGGCTCGGTTACTCTAGTACTAACTATGGCTACACCTTC
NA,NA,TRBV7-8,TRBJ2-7,CASSPHLAGASYEQYF,TGTGCCAGCAGCCCGCATTTGGCAGGGGCGTCCTACGAGCAGTACTTC
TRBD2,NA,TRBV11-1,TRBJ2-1,CASSSKGLAGLNEQFF,TGTGCCAGCAGCTCAAAGGGACTAGCGGGACTGAATGAGCAGTTCTTC
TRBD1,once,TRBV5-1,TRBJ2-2,CASSEDRGVNTGELFF,TGCGCCAGCAGCGAGGACAGGGGCGTGAACACCGGGGAGCTGTTTTTT
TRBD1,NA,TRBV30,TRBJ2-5,CAWSLGQGAGETQYF,TGTGCCTGGAGTTTAGGACAGGGGGCCGGAGAGACCCAGTACTTC
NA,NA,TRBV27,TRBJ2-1,CASSPGTAYNEQFF,TGTGCCAGCAGTCCAGGGACTGCCTACAATGAGCAGTTCTTC
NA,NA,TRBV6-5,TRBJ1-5,CASSPVVSNQPQHF,TGTGCCAGCAGCCCCGTGGTTAGTAATCAGCCCCAGCATTTT
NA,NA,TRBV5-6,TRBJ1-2,CASSLTGVNRPGYTF,TGTGCCAGCAGCTTAACAGGAGTTAATCGCCCTGGCTACACCTTC
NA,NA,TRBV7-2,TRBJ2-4,CASSLDRQSLVKNIQYF,TGTGCCAGCAGCTTAGACAGACAGAGCCTAGTCAAAAACATTCAGTACTTC
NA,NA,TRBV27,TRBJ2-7,CASSGGGHEQYF,TGTGCCAGCAGTGGAGGGGGCCACGAGCAGTACTTC
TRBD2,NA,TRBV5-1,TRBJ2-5,CASSLAPSGSVETQYF,TGCGCCAGCAGCTTGGCCCCTAGCGGGAGTGTAGAGACCCAGTACTTC
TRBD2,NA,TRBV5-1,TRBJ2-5,CASSSSSSGLTGETQYF,TGCGCCAGCAGCTCGTCTTCTAGCGGACTTACGGGAGAGACCCAGTACTTC
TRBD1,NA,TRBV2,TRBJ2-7,CAVYKQQGVTYEQYF,TGTGCCGTTTACAAACAACAGGGGGTAACCTACGAGCAGTACTTC
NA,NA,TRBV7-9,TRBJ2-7,CASSFRGLSSYEQYF,TGTGCCAGCAGCTTTCGAGGGCTCAGCTCCTACGAGCAGTACTTC
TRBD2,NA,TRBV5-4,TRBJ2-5,CASSLDSGAQETQYF,TGTGCCAGCAGCTTGGATAGCGGGGCCCAAGAGACCCAGTACTTC
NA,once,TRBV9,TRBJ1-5,CASSVGEGISNQPQHF,TGTGCCAGCAGCGTAGGTGAGGGTATAAGCAATCAGCCCCAGCATTTT
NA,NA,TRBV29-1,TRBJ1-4,CSGTESNEKLFF,TGCAGCGGGACAGAATCTAATGAAAAACTGTTTTTT
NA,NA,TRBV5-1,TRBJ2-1,CASSADSDPPQQFF,TGCGCCAGCAGCGCGGACTCCGACCCCCCCCAGCAGTTCTTC
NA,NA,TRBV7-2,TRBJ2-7,CASSLDGASPYEQYF,TGTGCCAGCAGCTTAGATGGGGCGAGCCCCTACGAGCAGTACTTC
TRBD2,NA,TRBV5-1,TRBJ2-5,CASSQGLAGEETQYF,TGCGCCAGCAGCCAGGGACTAGCGGGAGAAGAGACCCAGTACTTC
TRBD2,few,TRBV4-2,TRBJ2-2,CASSRHLAGGGTGELFF,TGTGCCAGCAGCCGACATCTAGCGGGAGGAGGTACCGGGGAGCTGTTTTTT
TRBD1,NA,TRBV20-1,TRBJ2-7,CSGQGPHEQYF,TGCAGCGGACAGGGGCCCCACGAGCAGTACTTC
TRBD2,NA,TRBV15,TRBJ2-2,CATSRGLGLAGLNTGELFF,TGTGCCACCAGCAGGGGACTGGGTCTAGCGGGACTGAACACCGGGGAGCTGTTTTTT
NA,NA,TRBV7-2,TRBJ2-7,CASSLPTTPYEQYF,TGTGCCAGCAGCTTACCGACAACTCCCTACGAGCAGTACTTC
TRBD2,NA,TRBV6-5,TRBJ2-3,CASSRSGAVTDTQYF,TGTGCCAGCAGCCGTAGCGGGGCGGTCACAGATACGCAGTATTTT
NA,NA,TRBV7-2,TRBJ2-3,CASSLVSGINSDTQYF,TGTGCCAGCAGCTTAGTGTCAGGGATCAACTCAGATACGCAGTATTTT
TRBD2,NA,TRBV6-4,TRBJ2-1,CASSDSAGLAGYNEQFF,TGTGCCAGCAGTGACTCAGCGGGACTAGCGGGCTACAATGAGCAGTTCTTC
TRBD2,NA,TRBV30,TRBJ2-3,CAWSSGLAGVADTQYF,TGTGCCTGGAGTTCCGGACTAGCGGGAGTGGCAGATACGCAGTATTTT
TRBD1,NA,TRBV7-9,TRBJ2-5,CASSLGWAQGVQETQYF,TGTGCCAGCAGCTTAGGGTGGGCCCAGGGGGTCCAAGAGACCCAGTACTTC
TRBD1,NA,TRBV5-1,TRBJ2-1,CASSRDSSYNEQFF,TGCGCCAGCAGTCGGGACAGCTCCTACAATGAGCAGTTCTTC
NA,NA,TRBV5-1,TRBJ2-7,CASSHGQGLSYEQYF,TGCGCCAGCAGCCACGGGCAGGGATTGTCCTACGAGCAGTACTTC
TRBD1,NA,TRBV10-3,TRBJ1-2,CAISDRDSFYYGYTF,TGTGCCATCAGTGACCGGGACAGCTTTTACTATGGCTACACCTTC
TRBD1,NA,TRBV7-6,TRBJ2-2,CASSPTGAGTGELFF,TGTGCCAGCAGTCCGACAGGGGCGGGCACCGGGGAGCTGTTTTTT
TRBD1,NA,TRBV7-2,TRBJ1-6,CASSLPPGGTGNSPLHF,TGTGCCAGCAGCCTCCCCCCGGGCGGGACAGGGAATTCACCCCTCCACTTT
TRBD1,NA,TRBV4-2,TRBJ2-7,CASSPSNNRGREQYF,TGTGCCAGCAGCCCCTCCAATAACAGGGGACGCGAGCAGTACTTC
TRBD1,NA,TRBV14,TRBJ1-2,CASSQRRGPRGYTF,TGTGCCAGCAGCCAAAGAAGGGGGCCCCGCGGCTACACCTTC
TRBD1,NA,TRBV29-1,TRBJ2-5,CSARQGVGETQYF,TGCAGCGCCCGACAGGGGGTGGGTGAGACCCAGTACTTC
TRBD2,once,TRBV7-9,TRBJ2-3,CASSFGLAGRADTQYF,TGTGCCAGCAGCTTTGGACTAGCGGGTAGAGCAGATACGCAGTATTTT